Only a few counts were recorded for the clone carrying this T cell receptor beta chain. Priming of first-strand cDNA relied on TRAV- and TRBV-specific primers (covering alpha and beta chains). With a constant-region primer and a V-primer adapter, TCRs were subjected to approximately 20 PCR cycles of amplification. TCRdb redid the calling of the reads with MiXCR, one entry per CDR3 protein. The table has tens of thousands of distinct CDR3 sequences, 9.4% seen once. The CDR3 consists of 14 residues. Germline CDR1 reads MNHEY; CDR2 reads SMNVEV (reference sequence). V was shortened by 6 bases and J by 1 base, with 13 bases between the two germline ends. This sample was taken from a study of low-dose radiotherapy and immunotherapy resistance in tumors. Specified time point: before trial treatment.

This receptor was identified in a male donor with prostate cancer. Material: PBMCs, obtained before treatment. The V and J genes are TRBV27 and TRBJ2-7; a possible D gene is TRBD2 (5 bases). The CDR3 DNA is TGTGCCAGCAGAGAAGGAGGTATTTCCTACGAGCAGTACTTC. Its translation: CASREGGISYEQYF.